This entry features one T cell receptor (beta chain) sequence. Germline V gene lookup returns CDR1 SNHLY and CDR2 FYNNEI. The V gene end was trimmed by 3 bases and the J gene end by 2 bases; junction bases not matched to a gene: 4. The CDR3 length is 18 residues. Survey-level immunoSEQ sequencing profiled the TCR beta repertoire. Clones were sequenced by immunoSEQ multiplex PCR, and TCRdb holds only the in-frame ones, with some missing. This table has some 48,000 clones, 93% appearing once. What was sequenced was PBMCs. This clonotype was sampled from a man in his forties or fifties with rheumatoid arthritis. V usage is TRBV2 and J usage is TRBJ2-6, with 13 bases fitting TRBD2. The CDR3 DNA follows: TGTGCCAGCAGTGATACTAGCGGGAGGGCCCCTGGGGCCAACGTCCTGACTTTC. This translates into CASSDTSGRAPGANVLTF.